Following are 26 T cell receptor beta chains from one sample sequenced in a study of control samples from healthy donors and cancer patients. Clones were read by immunoSEQ multiplex PCR, and TCRdb kept only the in-frame ones, dropping some. The sample lists 150,000 or so clones, roughly 89% occurring once. Sequenced: blood. All receptors come from a man under 40 in good health.

V usage is TRBV19 and J usage is TRBJ2-3; tentative D call: TRBD1 (6 bases). Germline CDR1 is LNHDA and CDR2 is SQIVND (reference sequence). This CDR3 has 14 residues. V was cut by 6 bases and J by 10 bases, with 20 bases left in between. CDR3 amino acids: CASSNNQGIGAQYF. For the CDR3, the DNA is TGTGCCAGTAGCAATAACCAGGGGATCGGAGCGCAGTATTTT.

Points on this clone: The sample contains more than one DNA sequence encoding this CDR3. The rearrangement joins TRBV3-1 (or the pseudogene TRBV3-2) to TRBJ1-1; possible D gene TRBD1, 5 bases. Germline assignment: CDR1 LGHDT and CDR2 YNNKEL (reference sequence). Trimming shortened V by 1 base and J by 5 bases, and 5 bases separated the two germline ends. The CDR3 consists of 12 residues. The DNA for the CDR3 is TGTGCCAGCAGCCAAGGGGGGACTGAAGCTTTCTTT. It yields the protein CASSQGGTEAFF.

The chain combines TRBV27 with TRBJ2-5, with D perhaps matching TRBD2 (5 bases). This CDR3 contains 13 residues. Germline-derived CDR1 and CDR2 are MNHEY and SMNVEV (reference sequence). V was cut by 4 bases and J by 5 bases, with 11 bases left in between. The CDR3 loop reads CASSSVERETQYF. CDR3 nucleotide sequence: TGTGCCAGCAGTTCCGTCGAGCGGGAGACCCAGTACTTC.

J is TRBJ1-1 and V is TRBV6-5; D call uncertain. The CDR3 length is 13 residues. V was cut by 7 bases and J by 1 base, with 10 bases left in between. Per the germline V gene, CDR1 is MNHEY and CDR2 is SVGAGI. The CDR3 nucleotides read TGTGCCAGCACCAAAGCCCCGAACACTGAAGCTTTCTTT. It specifies CASTKAPNTEAFF.

The rearrangement links TRBV7-8 to TRBJ1-3; D might be TRBD1 (5 bases). Trimming stripped 5 bases from V and 2 bases from J, with 10 bases between. Germline CDR1 SGHVS, CDR2 FQNEAQ. The CDR3 extends over 14 amino acids. The DNA for the CDR3 is TGTGCCAGCAGCCAGGGATGGGCTGGAAACACCATATATTTT. Its protein is CASSQGWAGNTIYF.

This sequence joins TRBV28 and TRBJ2-3, with D hard to call. Germline V gene lookup returns CDR1 MDHEN and CDR2 SYDVKM. The ends were cut back, 8 bases at V and 3 bases at J, with 12 bases in the middle. This CDR3 is built from 13 residues. The CDR3 sequence: CASHGSPTDTQYF. In nucleotides, the CDR3 is TGTGCCAGCCACGGGTCGCCAACAGATACGCAGTATTTT.

The chain links TRBV6-2 or TRBV6-3 to TRBJ2-1; 11 bases fit TRBD2. The germline gives CDR1 MNHEY, CDR2 SVGEGT. The CDR3 runs to 16 residues. The V gene end was trimmed by 5 bases and the J gene end by 4 bases; junction bases not matched to a gene: 7. CDR3 sequence reads: CASSVLAGGKYNEQFF. The CDR3 DNA is TGTGCCAGCAGTGTATTAGCGGGAGGGAAGTACAATGAGCAGTTCTTC.

This clone showed up just once. This chain connects TRBV9 to TRBJ2-3, with 8 bases lining up with TRBD1. The CDR3 runs 18 residues. J gave up 2 bases and V 4 bases, and 15 bases lay outside the gene matches. In germline, CDR1 is SGDLS, CDR2 YYNGEE. The CDR3 protein is CASSPQSPDRGVTDTQYF. As DNA, the CDR3 is TGTGCCAGCAGCCCACAGAGCCCCGACAGGGGAGTCACAGATACGCAGTATTTT.

CDR3 DNA: TGTGCCAGTATGGGACGGAACTCTGGAAACACCATATATTTT. Protein product: CASMGRNSGNTIYF. The gene calls are TRBV19 and TRBJ1-3; D may be TRBD1 (5 bases). Between the trimmed V and J ends, which lost 7 bases and 0 bases, there was a span of 10 bases. The length of the CDR3 is 14 residues. Germline loops: CDR1 LNHDA, CDR2 SQIVND (reference sequence).

The rearrangement uses TRBV27 and TRBJ1-4; 7 bases map to TRBD1. V shed 10 bases, J shed 7 bases, and the junction held 6 bases outside the gene matches. CDR1 and CDR2 from the germline V gene are MNHEY and SMNVEV (reference sequence). The CDR3 runs to 12 residues. Here the CDR3 DNA reads TGTGCCACCAGACAGGGCGGTGAAAAACTGTTTTTT. Translation gives CATRQGGEKLFF.

The rearrangement links TRBV29-1 to TRBJ1-1; D gene unclear. Germline V lookup: CDR1 SQVTM, CDR2 ANQGSEA. The CDR3 spans 13 residues. Trimming took off 4 bases at V and 2 bases at J, with 11 bases between the two ends. CDR3 residues: CSVAEHGNTEAFF. In nucleotides, the CDR3 is TGCAGCGTTGCGGAACACGGAAACACTGAAGCTTTCTTT.

The rearrangement uses TRBV7-9 and TRBJ1-6, with D unclear. The germline V and J ends were trimmed by 3 bases and 1 base, with 19 bases remaining between them. The germline V gene has CDR1 SEHNR and CDR2 FQNEAQ (reference sequence). This CDR3 has 19 amino acids. The CDR3 sequence is CASSFAPMAMGSYNSPLHF. The CDR3 bases are TGTGCCAGCAGCTTTGCCCCAATGGCGATGGGGTCCTATAATTCACCCCTCCACTTT.

The count of this clone is one. The J gene is TRBJ2-5, the V gene TRBV12-3 or TRBV12-4; D remains unclear. This CDR3 has 13 amino acids. V was clipped by 5 bases and J by 3 bases, with 10 bases between them. The CDR3 region has the DNA TGTGCCAGCAGTCTCGCCTGGGAAGAGACCCAGTACTTC. It encodes CASSLAWEETQYF.

This chain uses TRBV5-4 with TRBJ1-2; 8 bases align to TRBD1. Looked up from germline, CDR1 is SGHNT and CDR2 is YYREEE (reference sequence). The ends lost 1 base at V and 8 bases at J; junction bases unmatched: 7. There are 14 residues in the CDR3. The CDR3 sequence is CASSLWQGAGGYTF. Written as DNA, the CDR3 is TGTGCCAGCAGCTTGTGGCAGGGGGCGGGAGGCTACACCTTC. The variable domain in full, completed from reference TRBV5-4 and TRBJ1-2, reads ETGVTQSPTHLIKTRGQQVTLRCSSQSGHNTVSWYQQALGQGPQFIFQYYREEENGRGNFPPRFSGLQFPNYSSELNVNALELDDSALYLCASSLWQGAGGYTFGSGTRLTVV.

CDR3 sequence (DNA): TGTGCCAGCAGCCAGGGAGACAGGCAAGGGCATGAAAAACTGTTTTTT. This codes for CASSQGDRQGHEKLFF. The chain joins TRBV4-2 to TRBJ1-4, with a possible D match to TRBD1 (6 bases). The CDR3 is 16 residues long. Germline values: CDR1 LGHNA, CDR2 YNFKEQ. The ends were cut back, 3 bases at V and 6 bases at J, with 17 bases in the middle.

The chain is built from TRBV7-8 and TRBJ1-5, with 7 bases fitting TRBD1. Germline V gene sequence: CDR1 SGHVS, CDR2 FQNEAQ. This CDR3 comprises 16 residues. V shed 2 bases, J shed 2 bases, and the junction held 6 bases outside the gene matches. Here the CDR3 reads CASSLLQGFRNQPQHF. CDR3 coding DNA: TGTGCCAGCAGCTTACTACAGGGGTTTCGCAATCAGCCCCAGCATTTT.

This chain connects TRBV5-1 to TRBJ2-6, with 7 bases matching TRBD1. The CDR3 is made up of 15 amino acids. With V trimmed by 2 bases and J by 2 bases, 1 base remained unmatched. CDR1 is SGHRS and CDR2 is YFSETQ in the germline V gene. In DNA, the CDR3 is TGCGCCAGCAGCTTAGACAGGGCTGGGGCCAACGTCCTGACTTTC. It codes for CASSLDRAGANVLTF.

The chain is built from TRBV7-9 and TRBJ2-1, with D unresolved. Germline loops: CDR1 SEHNR, CDR2 FQNEAQ (reference sequence). Trimming stripped 5 bases from V and 9 bases from J, with 17 bases between. This CDR3 comprises 14 residues. CDR3 sequence: CASSARGASGEQFF. The CDR3 region has the DNA TGTGCCAGCAGCGCAAGAGGAGCCTCGGGTGAGCAGTTCTTC.

The chain couples TRBV10-3 to TRBJ2-1; 8 bases fit TRBD2. Germline CDR1 is ENHRY and CDR2 is SYGVKD. V shed 3 bases and J 0 bases; nucleotides not matched to a gene: 4. The CDR3 is 16 residues long. The CDR3 reads CAISERLASSYNEQFF. As DNA, the CDR3 is TGTGCCATCAGTGAACGACTAGCGTCCTCCTACAATGAGCAGTTCTTC.

The genes are TRBV18 and TRBJ2-2, with 7 bases lining up with TRBD1. Unmatched junction bases numbered 8, after V lost 3 bases and J lost 1 base. Germline V CDR1 and CDR2: KGHSH, LQKENI. The CDR3 has 17 residues. The CDR3 loop reads CASSPPPRTGNTGELFF. The CDR3 coding sequence is TGTGCCAGCTCACCCCCCCCTAGGACAGGGAACACCGGGGAGCTGTTTTTT.

The chain combines TRBV2 with TRBJ2-7; TRBD2 is a possible D gene (6 bases). V lost 8 bases to trimming and J lost 4 bases, with 18 bases between them. The CDR3 contains 14 residues. Germline loops: CDR1 SNHLY, CDR2 FYNNEI. The CDR3 nucleotides are TGTGCCAGCGCCCCTCTGCGGGGCGGATACGAGCAGTACTTC. Translating gives CASAPLRGGYEQYF. Filled out from reference TRBV2 and TRBJ2-7, the complete variable domain reads EPEVTQTPSHQVTQMGQEVILRCVPISNHLYFYWYRQILGQKVEFLVSFYNNEISEKSEIFDDQFSVERPDGSNFTLKIRSTKLEDSAMYFCASAPLRGGYEQYFGPGTRLTVT.

The rearrangement joins TRBV9 to TRBJ2-1; TRBD1 matches at 12 bases. From germline, CDR1 is SGDLS and CDR2 YYNGEE. This CDR3 contains 18 residues. Losses at the gene ends were 4 bases for V and 5 bases for J; bases not matched to a gene: 13. The CDR3 is CASSTSGTGGLGDNEQFF. In DNA, the CDR3 is TGTGCCAGCAGCACCTCAGGGACAGGGGGCCTCGGGGACAATGAGCAGTTCTTC.

The chain is built from TRBV2 and TRBJ1-5; 7 bases fit TRBD1. Germline V CDR1 and CDR2: SNHLY, FYNNEI. The CDR3 has 14 amino acids. The junction had 7 bases not matched to a gene; V was cut back by 5 bases and J by 6 bases. CDR3 loop: CASSPDRARQPQHF. CDR3 bases: TGTGCCAGCAGTCCCGACAGGGCTCGTCAGCCCCAGCATTTT. The full variable domain, with the rest looked up from reference TRBV2 and TRBJ1-5, is EPEVTQTPSHQVTQMGQEVILRCVPISNHLYFYWYRQILGQKVEFLVSFYNNEISEKSEIFDDQFSVERPDGSNFTLKIRSTKLEDSAMYFCASSPDRARQPQHFGDGTRLSIL.

The V and J genes are TRBV12-5 and TRBJ2-5; perhaps TRBD2 as D (7 bases). The CDR3 has 14 amino acids. Trimming removed 3 bases at V and 4 bases at J, with 12 bases between. Looked up from germline, CDR1 is LGHNT and CDR2 is FRNRAP. The CDR3 sequence is CASGLGGGGETQYF. The CDR3 DNA reads TGTGCTAGTGGTTTAGGGGGGGGCGGAGAGACCCAGTACTTC.

The chain recombines TRBV9 with TRBJ2-5; 7 bases map to TRBD2. Germline assignment: CDR1 SGDLS and CDR2 YYNGEE. The CDR3 is 14 residues long. Unmatched junction bases numbered 11, after V lost 7 bases and J lost 5 bases. In DNA, the CDR3 is TGTGCCAGCGGGAGGAGCGGGAATCAGGAGACCCAGTACTTC. It specifies CASGRSGNQETQYF.

The V and J genes are TRBV7-9 and TRBJ1-1, with 8 bases matching TRBD1. The CDR3 spans 13 residues. Germline V gene sequence: CDR1 SEHNR, CDR2 FQNEAQ (reference sequence). The V gene end was trimmed by 3 bases and the J gene end by 3 bases; junction bases not matched to a gene: 0. The CDR3 loop reads CASSLTGDTEAFF. The CDR3 DNA reads as TGTGCCAGCAGCTTGACAGGGGACACTGAAGCTTTCTTT.